The T cell receptor beta chain under discussion was sequenced for a study of blood T cell repertoires in COVID-19. V lost 2 bases to trimming and J lost 4 bases; unmatched junction nucleotides: 9. This CDR3 spans 16 amino acids. Germline CDR1 reads LGHDT; CDR2 reads YNNKEL (reference sequence). This table comes from immunoSEQ multiplex PCR, and its TCRdb copy is limited to in-frame clones, with some not included. The sample carries hundreds of thousands of clones, 87% recorded once. The study recruited people aged about 18 to 90 years across approximately 24 US areas. Cohort 3 recovered donors had two negative PCRs, clearance, or symptom resolution.

The clonotype was recovered from a young woman who had recovered from COVID-19. The J gene is TRBJ2-7, the V gene TRBV3-1 (or the pseudogene TRBV3-2), with 9 bases matching TRBD1. Sequencing was carried out using PBMCs or T cells enriched from blood (not recorded which). CDR3 sequence (DNA): TGTGCCAGCAGCCAACACCCTGTGGGACAGGGTTACGAGCAGTACTTC. Amino acid sequence: CASSQHPVGQGYEQYF.